This T cell receptor (beta chain) was profiled in a study of T cell changes during pregnancy in multiple sclerosis. V dropped 6 bases and J dropped 2; count of bases not matched to a gene: 6. Germline assignment: CDR1 ENHRY and CDR2 SYGVKD. CDR3 size: 14 residues. Only in-frame clones appear in the TCRdb table, and some are missing; sequencing was by immunoSEQ multiplex PCR. The data show fewer than 40,000 clones, 90% to 95% seen once. The table lists this clone with a count of one. Here the sequenced sample was CD4+ T cells from peripheral blood mononuclear cells, taken in the second trimester of pregnancy. V is TRBV10-3 and J is TRBJ1-1; 7 nucleotides line up with TRBD1. This TCR was sampled from a female donor in good health, enrolled as a control in a pregnancy study. The CDR3 nucleotides read TGTGCCATCAGGGTACAGGGGCGTAACACTGAAGCTTTCTTT. Protein product: CAIRVQGRNTEAFF.